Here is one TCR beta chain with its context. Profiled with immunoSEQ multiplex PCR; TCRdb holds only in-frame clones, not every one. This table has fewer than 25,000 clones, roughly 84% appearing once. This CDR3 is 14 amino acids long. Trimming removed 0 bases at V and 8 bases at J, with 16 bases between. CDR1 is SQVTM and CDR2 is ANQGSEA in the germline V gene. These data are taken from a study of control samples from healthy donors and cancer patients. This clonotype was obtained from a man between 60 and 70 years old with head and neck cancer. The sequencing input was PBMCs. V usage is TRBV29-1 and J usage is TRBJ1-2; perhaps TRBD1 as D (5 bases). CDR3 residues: CSVEEQGRLRGYTF. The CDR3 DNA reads TGCAGCGTTGAAGAGCAGGGAAGGCTGAGGGGCTACACCTTC.